The 8 T cell receptor beta chains below all came from one sample that was sequenced in a study of blood T cells in healthy people across ages. Primers used in a second PCR of about 7 to 12 cycles were a sample-barcoded 5' primer and a J-beta primer mix. In TCRdb, the 5' RACE reads were re-called with MiXCR into one record per CDR3 protein. The table records about 400,000 distinct CDR3 sequences, about half of them present only once. The sequenced sample was blood. These receptors were obtained from a man aged 55 to 70 in good health.

This clonotype was seen only once. This chain uses TRBV6-2 or TRBV6-3 with TRBJ1-2; 9 bases agree with TRBD1. Germline V gives CDR1 MNHEY, CDR2 SVGEGT. Trimming cost V 4 bases and J 2 bases; bases outside gene matches: 8. CDR3 size: 16 residues. The CDR3 is CASSSLPGQGNYGYTF. CDR3 sequence (DNA): TGTGCCAGCAGTTCCCTCCCGGGACAGGGCAACTATGGCTACACCTTC.

This chain joins TRBV27 and TRBJ2-5; 7 bases are a match to TRBD1. The germline gives CDR1 MNHEY, CDR2 SMNVEV (reference sequence). Unmatched junction bases numbered 9, after V lost 3 bases and J lost 5 bases. CDR3 length: 15 amino acids. The CDR3 DNA follows: TGTGCCAGCAGTTTCTTGAGGGGGCCGGGGGAGACCCAGTACTTC. Protein product: CASSFLRGPGETQYF.

This chain uses TRBV12-3 or TRBV12-4 with TRBJ1-6; tentatively, D is TRBD1 (5 bases). V lost 1 base and J 7 bases, leaving 14 bases between the germline ends. CDR3 length: 16 residues. This CDR3 is CASSLVAGSRNSPLHF. CDR3 DNA sequence: TGTGCCAGCAGTTTAGTTGCAGGGTCAAGGAATTCACCCCTCCACTTT.

The rearrangement uses TRBV28 and TRBJ2-3; 11 bases are a match to TRBD2. The trim removed 2 bases at V and 2 bases at J, leaving 6 bases unmatched. The CDR3 has 17 amino acids. Germline lookup yields CDR1 MDHEN and CDR2 SYDVKM. The CDR3 DNA follows: TGTGCCAGCAGTTTAGGAGGGACTAGCGGACTCACAGATACGCAGTATTTT. Translated, it gives CASSLGGTSGLTDTQYF.

The J gene is TRBJ2-2, the V gene TRBV20-1; TRBD2 aligns across 7 bases. The ends lost 3 bases at V and 1 base at J; junction bases unmatched: 5. CDR1 is DFQATT and CDR2 is SNEGSKA in the germline V gene (reference sequence). The CDR3 sequence is 15 residues long. CDR3 coding DNA: TGCAGTGCTAGGAAAGCGGGGATGAACACCGGGGAGCTGTTTTTT. It is translated as CSARKAGMNTGELFF.

V gene TRBV20-1 combines with J gene TRBJ2-3; the D gene could be TRBD1 or TRBD2 (5 bases each). The CDR3 is 12 amino acids. Germline CDR1 reads DFQATT; CDR2 reads SNEGSKA (reference sequence). V lost 2 bases and J 4 bases, leaving 7 bases between the germline ends. DNA for the CDR3: TGCAGTGCTAGAAGAGGGGCAGATACGCAGTATTTT. Translation gives CSARRGADTQYF.

V and J are TRBV4-3 and TRBJ2-7; no reliable D call. This CDR3 is built from 14 residues. Germline V gene sequence: CDR1 LGHNA, CDR2 YSLEER. Trimming pared 0 bases from V and 4 bases from J, leaving 10 bases between. CDR3 DNA: TGCGCCAGCAGCCAAGATATAAGCGCGTACGAGCAGTACTTC. Residues: CASSQDISAYEQYF.

This chain links TRBV4-1 with TRBJ2-7; the D is unclear. CDR1 MGHRA and CDR2 YSYEKL come from the germline V gene. The ends were cut back, 0 bases at V and 0 bases at J, with 6 bases in the middle. The CDR3 sequence is 14 residues long. The chain's CDR3 is CASSQEGASYEQYF. The CDR3, as DNA: TGCGCCAGCAGCCAAGAAGGCGCCTCCTACGAGCAGTACTTC.